One sample yielded the 21 T cell receptor beta chains listed below, sequenced in a study of patients and donors after allogeneic stem cell transplantation. TCRdb redid the calling of the RT-PCR reads with MiXCR, one entry per CDR3 protein. The sample consists of about a million distinct CDR3 sequences, around 17% of them appearing once. Material for sequencing was blood, either unsorted or a sorted T cell fraction (not recorded which). These receptors were obtained from a human donor who was either an allogeneic HSCT recipient or a stem cell or donor lymphocyte infusion donor (not recorded which). It is not recorded whose cells these are; they may come from a transplant donor.

This clonotype was picked up a small number of times. The chain employs TRBV7-9 and TRBJ2-3; 9 bases are a match to TRBD2. Losses at the gene ends were 5 bases for V and 0 bases for J; bases not matched to a gene: 3. Germline V gene data show CDR1 as SEHNR and CDR2 as FQNEAQ (reference sequence). The CDR3 spans 15 residues. Written as DNA, the CDR3 is TGTGCCAGCAGCGGGACTAGCAAAAGCACAGATACGCAGTATTTT. Encoded protein: CASSGTSKSTDTQYF.

This clonotype was observed at least ten times. This rearrangement joins TRBV4-1 to TRBJ1-6; TRBD1 aligns across 7 bases. Unmatched junction bases numbered 14, after V lost 0 bases and J lost 0 bases. The CDR3 extends over 21 amino acids. The germline V gene has CDR1 MGHRA and CDR2 YSYEKL. CDR3 sequence (DNA): TGCGCCAGCAGCCAAGATACATTAGGGACAGAACATAGCTCCTATAATTCACCCCTCCACTTT. Translated, it gives CASSQDTLGTEHSSYNSPLHF.

The chain joins TRBV19 to TRBJ2-1, with 10 bases that match TRBD1. The CDR3 loop spans 14 amino acids. J gave up 9 bases and V 3 bases, and 5 bases lay outside the gene matches. Germline CDR1 and CDR2: LNHDA and SQIVND (reference sequence). The chain's CDR3 is CASSIDRGQGEQFF. CDR3 sequence (DNA): TGTGCCAGTAGTATCGACAGGGGGCAGGGTGAGCAGTTCTTC.

The V gene is TRBV9, the J gene TRBJ2-1, with 11 nucleotides matching TRBD2. The CDR3 has 15 amino acids. Per the germline V gene, CDR1 is SGDLS and CDR2 is YYNGEE. J lost 7 bases, V lost 3 bases, and 6 bases had no gene match. CDR3 in amino acids: CASSARTSGPNEQFF. Here the CDR3 DNA reads TGTGCCAGCAGCGCGCGGACTAGCGGGCCAAATGAGCAGTTCTTC.

This clonotype was detected a few times. The junction and the germline gene differ at one end; a read error may be behind it. The chain joins TRBV7-7 to TRBJ2-5, with D uncertain. The CDR3 has 12 residues. Per the germline V gene, CDR1 is SSHAT and CDR2 is FNYEAQ (reference sequence). CDR3 in amino acids: CASSNRQETQYF. The CDR3 bases are TGTGCTAGCAGCAACCGGCAAGAGACCCAGTACTTC.

In its sample, this clonotype was seen many times. The chain couples TRBV7-2 to TRBJ2-7; 16 bases map to TRBD2. With 5 bases clipped from V and 4 bases from J, the junction kept 2 bases outside the gene matches. Germline CDR1 SGHTA, CDR2 FQGNSA. The CDR3 spans 15 residues. The CDR3 region is CASSEGLAGGYEQYF. DNA for the CDR3: TGTGCCAGCAGCGAGGGACTAGCGGGGGGGTACGAGCAGTACTTC.

V and J are TRBV20-1 and TRBJ2-5; 7 nucleotides agree with TRBD1. This CDR3 region has 14 residues. CDR1 and CDR2 (germline): DFQATT, SNEGSKA (reference sequence). The V segment lost 1 base and the J segment 1 base; nucleotides outside the gene matches: 3. In DNA, the CDR3 is TGCAGTGCTAGAGGCCGGGACAGCCAAGAGACCCAGTACTTC. This gives the protein CSARGRDSQETQYF.

This clonotype was counted only a few times. The V call is TRBV2, the J call TRBJ1-2, with D possibly matching TRBD1 (5 bases). The V end lost 8 bases, the J end lost 0 bases, and 10 bases lay between the germline ends. CDR3 length: 13 amino acids. The germline V gene has CDR1 SNHLY and CDR2 FYNNEI. The CDR3 DNA is TGTGCCAGCGGCGCGGGACCTAACTATGGCTACACCTTC. It codes for CASGAGPNYGYTF.

This clonotype was observed a few times. The chain employs TRBV19 and TRBJ2-1; D gene uncertain. With 6 bases removed from V and 10 bases from J, the gap between germline ends came to 7 bases. This CDR3 contains 10 residues. Per germline, CDR1 LNHDA and CDR2 SQIVND (reference sequence). The CDR3 DNA is TGTGCCAGTAGCCACGTGGAGCAGTTCTTC. It yields the protein CASSHVEQFF.

This chain joins TRBV5-6 and TRBJ1-1; perhaps TRBD1 as D (6 bases). V was pared by 0 bases and J by 4 bases, with 13 bases between. Germline CDR1 reads SGHDT; CDR2 reads YYEEEE. The length of the CDR3 is 15 residues. The CDR3 DNA reads as TGTGCCAGCAGCTTGGGAGGGGGAAAAGGCACTGAAGCTTTCTTT. Translation: CASSLGGGKGTEAFF.

V is TRBV6-2 or TRBV6-3 and J is TRBJ2-1; maybe TRBD1 (6 bases). There are 14 residues in the CDR3. V was cut by 5 bases and J by 9 bases, with 17 bases left in between. The germline V gene encodes CDR1 MNHEY and CDR2 SVGEGT. CDR3 in DNA: TGTGCCAGCAGTGGGCAGGGACATGGCACTGAGCAGTTCTTC. As protein: CASSGQGHGTEQFF.

This clonotype was seen only a few times. The V call is TRBV7-2, the J call TRBJ2-1, with D perhaps given as TRBD1 or TRBD2 (6 bases each). This CDR3 has 12 residues. With 5 bases removed from V and 9 bases from J, the gap between germline ends came to 11 bases. Germline V gene sequence: CDR1 SGHTA, CDR2 FQGNSA. CDR3 sequence (DNA): TGTGCCAGCAGCCCCTCGGGGGCTGAGCAGTTCTTC. Encoded protein: CASSPSGAEQFF.

In its sample, this clonotype was seen a few times. The junction departs from germline at one end; a sequencing error may be responsible. The chain uses TRBV28 and TRBJ1-3, with D perhaps matching TRBD1 (6 bases). There are 12 residues in the CDR3. Germline assignment: CDR1 MDHEN and CDR2 SYDVKM. The CDR3 protein is CASEARTELRHF. CDR3 in DNA: TGTGCCAGCGAAGCACGGACAGAACTTCGGCATTTT. Full variable domain (rest looked up from reference TRBV28 and TRBJ1-3): DVKVTQSSRYLVKRTGEKVFLECVQDMDHENMFWYRQDPGLGLRLIYFSYDVKMKEKGDIPEGYSVSREKKERFSLILESASTNQTSMYLCASEARTELRHFGEGSWLTVV.

V is TRBV4-3 and J is TRBJ1-3, with TRBD1 as a possible D gene (6 bases). This CDR3 spans 18 amino acids. Germline loops: CDR1 LGHNA, CDR2 YSLEER. Trimming stripped 2 bases from V and 1 base from J, with 18 bases between. In nucleotides, the CDR3 is TGCGCCAGCAGCCAAAAAGTTGCGCAGGGGCGTTCTGGAAACACCATATATTTT. It codes for CASSQKVAQGRSGNTIYF.

The chain joins TRBV20-1 to TRBJ2-6; D ambiguous. This CDR3 is built from 13 residues. V lost 3 bases, J lost 2 bases, and 5 bases lay in between. The V gene's germline CDR1 is DFQATT and CDR2 SNEGSKA (reference sequence). The CDR3 DNA reads as TGCAGTGCTAGTCTCACTGGGGCCAACGTCCTGACTTTC. It yields the protein CSASLTGANVLTF.

The chain employs TRBV4-1 and TRBJ1-5, with D possibly TRBD1 on 5 matching bases. Trimming left V 0 bases short and J 3 bases short, with 12 bases between. This CDR3 region has 16 residues. Looked up from germline, CDR1 is MGHRA and CDR2 is YSYEKL. The CDR3 spells CASSQDPVGDNQPQHF. CDR3 DNA: TGCGCCAGCAGCCAAGATCCGGTGGGGGACAATCAGCCCCAGCATTTT.

The chain employs TRBV6-2 or TRBV6-3 and TRBJ2-1; 9 bases are shared with TRBD2. V was pared by 7 bases and J by 6 bases, with 7 bases of the junction left unmatched. Germline CDR1 MNHEY, CDR2 SVGEGT. This CDR3 has 14 amino acids. Here the CDR3 reads CASNHLAGSNEQFF. The CDR3 DNA follows: TGTGCCAGCAATCATCTAGCGGGAAGCAATGAGCAGTTCTTC.

This clonotype was seen at least ten times. The chain is built from TRBV20-1 and TRBJ1-4; possible D gene TRBD1, 5 bases. Germline loops: CDR1 DFQATT, CDR2 SNEGSKA (reference sequence). Between the trimmed V and J ends, which lost 0 bases and 8 bases, there was a span of 13 bases. This CDR3 spans 14 amino acids. The CDR3 is CSAREMGTGEKLFF. The CDR3 DNA reads as TGCAGTGCTAGAGAAATGGGGACCGGAGAAAAACTGTTTTTT.

In this sample, this clonotype turned up a few times. V gene TRBV4-1 combines with J gene TRBJ2-1; 14 bases fit TRBD2. From germline, CDR1 is MGHRA and CDR2 YSYEKL. Trimming at V came to 0 bases and at J to 5 bases, leaving 12 bases not matched to a gene. The CDR3 is made up of 20 amino acids. The chain's CDR3 is CASSQEPGTSGREGDNEQFF. The DNA of the CDR3 is TGCGCCAGCAGCCAAGAACCTGGGACTAGCGGGAGAGAAGGGGACAATGAGCAGTTCTTC.

The chain is built from TRBV3-1 and TRBJ2-1; 8 bases are a match to TRBD1. The CDR3 spans 15 residues. Germline V CDR1 and CDR2: LGHDT, YNNKEL (reference sequence). Losses at the gene ends were 4 bases for V and 4 bases for J; bases not matched to a gene: 6. The CDR3 DNA is TGTGCCAGCAGCCCCCAGGACAGGGCGTACAATGAGCAGTTCTTC. Translation: CASSPQDRAYNEQFF.

The genes are TRBV4-2 and TRBJ2-2, with a weak D call TRBD1 (6 bases). Germline assignment: CDR1 LGHNA and CDR2 YNFKEQ. V lost 1 base to trimming and J lost 2 bases, with 11 bases between them. The CDR3 spans 16 residues. CDR3 amino acids: CASSQGTDVNTGELFF. CDR3 DNA: TGTGCCAGCAGCCAAGGGACAGACGTAAACACCGGGGAGCTGTTTTTT.